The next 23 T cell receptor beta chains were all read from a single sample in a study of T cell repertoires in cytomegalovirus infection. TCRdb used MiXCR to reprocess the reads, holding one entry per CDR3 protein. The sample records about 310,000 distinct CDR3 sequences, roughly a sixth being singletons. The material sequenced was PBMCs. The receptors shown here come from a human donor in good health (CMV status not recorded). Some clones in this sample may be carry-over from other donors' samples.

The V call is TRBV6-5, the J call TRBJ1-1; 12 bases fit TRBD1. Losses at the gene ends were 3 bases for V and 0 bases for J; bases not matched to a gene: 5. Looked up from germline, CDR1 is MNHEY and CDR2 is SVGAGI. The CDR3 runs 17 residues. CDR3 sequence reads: CASSYGTGGHMNTEAFF. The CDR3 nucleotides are TGTGCCAGCAGTTATGGGACAGGGGGCCACATGAACACTGAAGCTTTCTTT.

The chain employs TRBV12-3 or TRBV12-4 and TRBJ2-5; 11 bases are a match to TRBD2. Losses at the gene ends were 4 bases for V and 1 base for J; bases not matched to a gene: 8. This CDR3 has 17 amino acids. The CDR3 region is CASSYSLAGVFQETQYF. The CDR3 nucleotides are TGTGCCAGCAGTTATTCACTAGCGGGGGTGTTCCAAGAGACCCAGTACTTC.

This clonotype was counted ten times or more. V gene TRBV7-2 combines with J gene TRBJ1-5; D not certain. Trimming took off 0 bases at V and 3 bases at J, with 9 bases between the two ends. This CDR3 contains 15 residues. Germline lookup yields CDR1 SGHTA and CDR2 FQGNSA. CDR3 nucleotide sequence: TGTGCCAGCAGCTTAGCCGTCGTTACCAATCAGCCCCAGCATTTT. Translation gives CASSLAVVTNQPQHF.

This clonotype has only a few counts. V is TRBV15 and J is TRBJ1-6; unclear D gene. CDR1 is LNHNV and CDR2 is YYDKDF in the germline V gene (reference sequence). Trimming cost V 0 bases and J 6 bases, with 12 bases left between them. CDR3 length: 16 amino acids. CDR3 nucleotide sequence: TGTGCCACCAGCAGAGATCTCTGGGTCAGTAATTCACCCCTCCACTTT. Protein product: CATSRDLWVSNSPLHF. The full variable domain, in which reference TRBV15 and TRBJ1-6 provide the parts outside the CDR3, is DAMVIQNPRYQVTQFGKPVTLSCSQTLNHNVMYWYQQKSSQAPKLLFHYYDKDFNNEADTPDNFQSRRPNTSFCFLDIRSPGLGDTAMYLCATSRDLWVSNSPLHFGNGTRLTVT.

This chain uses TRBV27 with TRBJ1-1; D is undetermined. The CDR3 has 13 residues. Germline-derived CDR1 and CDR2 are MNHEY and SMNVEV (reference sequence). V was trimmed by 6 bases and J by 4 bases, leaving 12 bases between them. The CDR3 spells CASSPGLTTEAFF. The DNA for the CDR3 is TGTGCCAGCAGCCCCGGACTGACCACTGAAGCTTTCTTT.

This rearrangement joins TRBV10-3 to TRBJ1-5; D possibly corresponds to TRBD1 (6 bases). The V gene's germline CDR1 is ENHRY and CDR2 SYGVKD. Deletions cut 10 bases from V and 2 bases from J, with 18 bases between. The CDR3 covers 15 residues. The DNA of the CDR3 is TGTGCCACGTCGGGACCCAGGGGAGGCAATCAGCCCCAGCATTTT. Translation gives CATSGPRGGNQPQHF.

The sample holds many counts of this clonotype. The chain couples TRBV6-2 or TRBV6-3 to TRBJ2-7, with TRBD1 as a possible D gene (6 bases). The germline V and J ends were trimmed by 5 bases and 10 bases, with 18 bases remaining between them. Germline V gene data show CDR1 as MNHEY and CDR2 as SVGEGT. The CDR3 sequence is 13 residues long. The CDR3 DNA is TGTGCCAGCAGTCCCCCCCCCGGACAGAAACAGTACTTC. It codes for CASSPPPGQKQYF.

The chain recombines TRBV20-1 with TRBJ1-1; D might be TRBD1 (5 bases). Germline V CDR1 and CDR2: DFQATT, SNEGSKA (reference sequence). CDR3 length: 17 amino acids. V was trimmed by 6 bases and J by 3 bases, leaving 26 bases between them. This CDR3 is CSAHPFPAAGKDTEAFF. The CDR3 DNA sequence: TGCAGTGCCCATCCCTTTCCGGCGGCAGGGAAGGACACTGAAGCTTTCTTT.

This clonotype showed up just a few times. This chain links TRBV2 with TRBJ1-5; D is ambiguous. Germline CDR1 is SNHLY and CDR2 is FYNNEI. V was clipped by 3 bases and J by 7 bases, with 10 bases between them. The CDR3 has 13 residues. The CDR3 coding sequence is TGTGCCAGCAGTGAGGTGTATACCCAGCCCCAGCATTTT. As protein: CASSEVYTQPQHF.

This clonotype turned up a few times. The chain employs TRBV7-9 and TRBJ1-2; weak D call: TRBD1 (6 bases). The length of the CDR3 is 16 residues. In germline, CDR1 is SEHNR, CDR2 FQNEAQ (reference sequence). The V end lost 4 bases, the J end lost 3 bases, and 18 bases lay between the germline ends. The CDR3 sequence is CASSSEIGQTDYGYTF. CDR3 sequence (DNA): TGTGCCAGCAGCTCCGAAATCGGACAGACAGACTATGGCTACACCTTC.

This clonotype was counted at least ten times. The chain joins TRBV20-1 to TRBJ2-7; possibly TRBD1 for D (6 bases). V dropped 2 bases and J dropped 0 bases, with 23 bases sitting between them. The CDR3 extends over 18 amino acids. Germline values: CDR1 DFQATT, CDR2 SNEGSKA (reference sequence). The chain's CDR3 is CSARSASLRQANSYEQYF. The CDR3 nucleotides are TGCAGTGCTAGATCGGCCAGTCTTCGACAGGCAAACTCCTACGAGCAGTACTTC.

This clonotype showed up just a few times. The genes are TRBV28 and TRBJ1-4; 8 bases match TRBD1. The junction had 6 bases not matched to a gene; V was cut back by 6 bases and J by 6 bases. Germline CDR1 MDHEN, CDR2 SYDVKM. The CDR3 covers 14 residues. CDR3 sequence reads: CASRRTGQDEKLFF. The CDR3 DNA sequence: TGTGCCAGCAGGAGGACAGGGCAAGATGAAAAACTGTTTTTT. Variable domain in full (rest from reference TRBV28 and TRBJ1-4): DVKVTQSSRYLVKRTGEKVFLECVQDMDHENMFWYRQDPGLGLRLIYFSYDVKMKEKGDIPEGYSVSREKKERFSLILESASTNQTSMYLCASRRTGQDEKLFFGSGTQLSVL.

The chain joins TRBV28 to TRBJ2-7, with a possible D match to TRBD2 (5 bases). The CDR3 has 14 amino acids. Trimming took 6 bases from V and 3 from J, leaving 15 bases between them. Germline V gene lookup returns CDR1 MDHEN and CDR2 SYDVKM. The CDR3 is CASSKIGLYYEQYF. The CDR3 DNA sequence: TGTGCCAGCAGCAAGATTGGACTGTACTACGAGCAGTACTTC.

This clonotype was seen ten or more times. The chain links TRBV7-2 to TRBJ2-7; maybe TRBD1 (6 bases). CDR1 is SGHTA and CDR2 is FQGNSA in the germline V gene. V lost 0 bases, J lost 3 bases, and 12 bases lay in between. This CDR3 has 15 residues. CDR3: CASSLARDRLYEQYF. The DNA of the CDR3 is TGTGCCAGCAGCTTAGCGCGAGACAGGCTCTACGAGCAGTACTTC.

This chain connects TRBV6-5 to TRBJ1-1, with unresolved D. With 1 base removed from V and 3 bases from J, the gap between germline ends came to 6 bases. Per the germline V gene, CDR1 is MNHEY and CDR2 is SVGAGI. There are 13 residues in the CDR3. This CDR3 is CASSYWQDTEAFF. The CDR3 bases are TGTGCCAGCAGTTACTGGCAGGACACTGAAGCTTTCTTT.

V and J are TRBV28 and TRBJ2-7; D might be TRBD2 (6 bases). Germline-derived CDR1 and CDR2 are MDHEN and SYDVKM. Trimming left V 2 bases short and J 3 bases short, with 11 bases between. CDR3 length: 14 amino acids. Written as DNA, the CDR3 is TGTGCCAGCAGTTTAGGAGGGGATGGCTACGAGCAGTACTTC. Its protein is CASSLGGDGYEQYF.

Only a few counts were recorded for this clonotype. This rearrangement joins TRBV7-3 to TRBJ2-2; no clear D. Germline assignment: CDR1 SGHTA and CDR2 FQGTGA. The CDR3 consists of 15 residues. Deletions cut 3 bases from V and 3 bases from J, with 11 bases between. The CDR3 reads CASSFTGLDTGELFF. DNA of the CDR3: TGTGCCAGCAGCTTCACTGGTTTGGACACCGGGGAGCTGTTTTTT.

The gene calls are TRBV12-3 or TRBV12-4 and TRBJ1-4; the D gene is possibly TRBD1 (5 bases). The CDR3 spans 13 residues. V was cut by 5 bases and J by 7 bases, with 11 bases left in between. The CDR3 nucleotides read TGTGCCAGCAGTGACCGGGACGGTGAAAAACTGTTTTTT. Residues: CASSDRDGEKLFF.

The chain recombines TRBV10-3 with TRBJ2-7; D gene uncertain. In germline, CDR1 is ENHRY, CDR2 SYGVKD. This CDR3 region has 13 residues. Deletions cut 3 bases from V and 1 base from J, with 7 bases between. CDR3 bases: TGTGCCATCAGTGACCGCCTTTCCTACGAGCAGTACTTC. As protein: CAISDRLSYEQYF.

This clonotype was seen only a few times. CDR3 amino acids: CSVGYGDRIDGYTF. CDR3 coding DNA: TGCAGCGTTGGGTACGGGGACAGGATTGATGGCTACACCTTC. The chain couples TRBV29-1 to TRBJ1-2; the match to TRBD1 covers 8 bases. Trimming took 4 bases from V and 6 from J; bases not matched to a gene: 10. Per the germline V gene, CDR1 is SQVTM and CDR2 is ANQGSEA. There are 14 residues in the CDR3. The full variable domain, its missing parts supplied by reference TRBV29-1 and TRBJ1-2, is SAVISQKPSRDICQRGTSLTIQCQVDSQVTMMFWYRQQPGQSLTLIATANQGSEATYESGFVIDKFPISRPNLTFSTLTVSNMSPEDSSIYLCSVGYGDRIDGYTFGSGTRLTVV.

CDR3 amino acids: CASSPFLAGETDTQYF. The CDR3 DNA reads as TGCGCCAGCAGCCCTTTCCTAGCGGGGGAAACAGATACGCAGTATTTT. The genes are TRBV5-1 and TRBJ2-3; TRBD2 matches 10 bases. The ends lost 4 bases at V and 3 bases at J; junction bases unmatched: 8. The CDR3 consists of 16 residues. CDR1 is SGHRS and CDR2 is YFSETQ in the germline V gene.

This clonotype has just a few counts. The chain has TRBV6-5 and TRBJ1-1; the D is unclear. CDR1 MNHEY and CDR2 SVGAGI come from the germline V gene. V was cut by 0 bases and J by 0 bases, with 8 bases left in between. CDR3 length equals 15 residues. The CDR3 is CASSYSRVLNTEAFF. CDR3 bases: TGTGCCAGCAGTTACTCGAGGGTCTTGAACACTGAAGCTTTCTTT.

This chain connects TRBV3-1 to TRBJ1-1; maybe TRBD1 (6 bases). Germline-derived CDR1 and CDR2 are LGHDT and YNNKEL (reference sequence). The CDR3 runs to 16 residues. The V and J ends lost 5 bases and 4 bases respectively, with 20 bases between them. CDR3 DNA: TGTGCCAGCAGCTTCGCGCCCGGGCAGGGGTCCACTGAAGCTTTCTTT. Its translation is CASSFAPGQGSTEAFF. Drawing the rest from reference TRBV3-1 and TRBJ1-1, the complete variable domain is DTAVSQTPKYLVTQMGNDKSIKCEQNLGHDTMYWYKQDSKKFLKIMFSYNNKELIINETVPNRFSPKSPDKAHLNLHINSLELGDSAVYFCASSFAPGQGSTEAFFGQGTRLTVV.